This TCR beta chain was identified during a study of vaccination and CD4 T cells after COVID-19. A note on this clonotype: What it recognizes is unknown.

With V trimmed by 5 bases and J by 3 bases, 7 bases remained unmatched. Germline CDR1 reads MNHNS; CDR2 reads SASEGT. CDR3 length: 15 residues. Treatment specified: approximately nine-day PBMC culture with coronavirus spike peptide pools or control peptides (ViraFEST assay). Harvesting of the unexposed donor's CD4+ T cells predated the COVID-19 pandemic (2011-2018). Scientists ran DNA taken from cultured CD4+ T cells through the Oncomine TCR Beta short-read assay for sequencing. Cultured CD4+ T cells were the source of extracted genomic DNA. One entry per CDR3 protein, called by TCRdb with MiXCR from the PCR reads. The repertoire has around 11,000 distinct CDR3 sequences, approximately 37% of them found once; the top ten carry roughly 21%.

This receptor was identified in a human donor in good health. Sequenced material: CD4+ T cells from blood, cultured in vitro. The chain recombines TRBV6-1 with TRBJ1-1; 9 bases agree with TRBD1. The CDR3 coding sequence is TGTGCCAGCAGTAAGGACAGGGGTCAGGACACTGAAGCTTTCTTT. This sequence encodes CASSKDRGQDTEAFF.